The clone carrying this TCR beta chain has only one observation. This sample stems from a study of cytomegalovirus exposure and HLA in healthy donors. The PCR contained 60 Vbeta and 13 Jbeta primers. Sequenced by immunoSEQ multiplex PCR; TCRdb stores in-frame clones only, minus some. The sample holds under 150,000 clones, roughly 83% seen once. Germline V gene lookup returns CDR1 SEHNR and CDR2 FQNEAQ (reference sequence). The CDR3 contains 17 residues. J was trimmed by 2 bases and V by 0 bases; bases with no gene match: 10. The rearrangement joins TRBV7-9 to TRBJ2-7, with TRBD1 matching 7 bases. This clonotype originated in a man between 25 and 39 years old in good health and CMV-seropositive. The sample was PBMCs. This CDR3 is CASSLAPWAGGAYEQYF. As DNA, the CDR3 is TGTGCCAGCAGCTTAGCGCCGTGGGCAGGGGGTGCCTACGAGCAGTACTTC.